This entry features one T cell receptor (beta chain) sequence. Its specificity is unknown. CDR1 MDHEN and CDR2 SYDVKM come from the germline V gene. The CDR3 has 15 amino acids. The sample belongs to a study of OX40 agonist ivuxolimab in advanced cancers. Study-level information: At 0.01 to 10 mg/kg, ivuxolimab was administered intravenously to patients every 2 weeks. Age averaged around 60 years (range roughly 23 to 79), and around 87% were male. Findings of the study overall: Researchers did not determine the expanded peripheral T cells' antigen specificity.

The data were produced by immunoSEQ multiplex PCR, yet TCRdb's version contains in-frame clones alone and is incomplete. Among over 100,000 clones listed, about 93% were seen once. The sequenced sample was CD4+ or CD8+ T cells sorted from blood, obtained in a trial of the OX40 agonist ivuxolimab. This clonotype was sampled from an adult with an advanced solid tumor such as melanoma, head and neck, liver or kidney cancer. The V call is TRBV28, the J call TRBJ2-6; D is unresolved. DNA of the CDR3: TGTGCGGTTTTATCAGCAAGCTCTGGGGCCAACGTCCTGACTTTC. Its translation is CAVLSASSGANVLTF.